This TCR beta chain was captured by sequencing in a study of cytotoxic CD8 clonotypes in ibrutinib-treated CLL. Study background: IGHV unmutated about 17; relapsed/refractory around twelve; treatment-naive more than 14.

Study-level results: Investigators sampled sustained-remission and progressing patients at differing times. Stable or contracted on treatment, public clonotypes were also uncommon. Upon ibrutinib response clonality rose, and upon progression it fell back toward baseline.

TCRdb keeps only in-frame clones here, not all; method: immunoSEQ multiplex PCR. The sample includes some 61,000 clones, approximately 71% seen only once; the top ten take 4.5% to 6%. This clone was observed a handful of times. Its antigen is unknown. Germline-derived CDR1 and CDR2 are LGHNA and YSLEER. V lost 4 bases and J 0 bases, leaving 6 bases between the germline ends. The CDR3 runs to 13 residues. The receptor comes from a human donor with chronic lymphocytic leukemia. This chain links TRBV4-3 with TRBJ1-1; D is ambiguous. The specimen was PBMCs, collected after 12 months of ibrutinib treatment. DNA of the CDR3: TGCGCCAGCAGCCTGGAGATGAACACTGAAGCTTTCTTT. Its protein is CASSLEMNTEAFF.